This T cell receptor (beta chain) was identified during a study of cytomegalovirus exposure and HLA in healthy donors. Background on the study: In a later analysis, the approximately 110 validation repertoires were reported to have used the same platform as the 650 to 800 first-cohort repertoires.

The approximately 120-subject validation cohort, separate from the 666-subject first cohort, included the donors. The CDR3 loop spans 15 amino acids. J lost 2 bases, V lost 5 bases, and 8 bases had no gene match. Germline loops: CDR1 MNHNY, CDR2 SVGAGI (reference sequence). Whole-study findings and limits: Cytomegalovirus status was reportedly diagnosed by the classifier with high specificity and sensitivity. It was confirmed in vitro that three of the CMV-associated chains were specific for CMV antigens.

A remark on this clone: Its cognate antigen is unknown.

The table came from immunoSEQ multiplex PCR; TCRdb's copy has only in-frame clones and leaves some out. This table has some 86,000 clones, approximately 94% appearing once. The V and J genes are TRBV6-6 and TRBJ1-1, with TRBD1 matching over 7 bases. The TCR comes from a woman aged 25 to 45 in good health and CMV-seronegative. The sequencing input was PBMCs. As DNA, the CDR3 is TGTGCCAGCAGTGCGTCGGGACAGCTTAACACTGAAGCTTTCTTT. This translates into CASSASGQLNTEAFF.